The T cell receptor (beta chain) described here comes from a study of cytomegalovirus exposure and HLA in healthy donors. General study results and limits: On later analysis, the bulk of CMV-associated TCR beta chains appeared to be HLA-restricted. Presence/absence analyses treated sequencing depth as roughly uniform across donors. Through in vitro validation, three CMV-associated chains were shown to be specific for CMV antigens. A missense variant in DCLRE1C was later tied to TCR beta V- and J-gene trimming.

This PCR relied on a set of 60 Vbeta primers and 13 Jbeta primers. The assay was immunoSEQ multiplex PCR, and TCRdb's table has in-frame clones only and misses some. The sample records 40,000 to 60,000 clones, roughly 72% being singletons. Details on this clone: Its antigen is unknown.

V was trimmed by 8 bases and J by 2 bases, leaving 17 bases between them. The CDR3 covers 15 residues. Germline values: CDR1 SNHLY, CDR2 FYNNEI. This receptor was identified in a woman aged 45-60 years in good health and CMV-seronegative. This chain links TRBV2 with TRBJ2-3; a possible D gene is TRBD2 (6 bases). The sample was PBMCs. The CDR3 sequence is CASGMGGTNTDTQYF. CDR3 nucleotides: TGTGCCAGCGGGATGGGCGGGACCAACACAGATACGCAGTATTTT.